This T cell receptor (beta chain) was identified in a study of Graves' ophthalmopathy and Graves' hyperthyroidism. Study background: No treatment had been given when peripheral blood was collected at initial diagnosis. Overall study results and limits: Blood also harbored most expanded thyroid clonotypes above 0.001 frequency. Ophthalmopathy progression predictions by the model showed around 72% specificity and approximately 70% sensitivity.

It was from about 9.1 ml of fresh peripheral blood that the PBMCs came. The V and J ends lost 3 bases and 5 bases respectively, with 17 bases between them. The CDR3 is made up of 15 amino acids. Per the germline V gene, CDR1 is SGHTA and CDR2 is FQGNSA. This clonotype has ten or more counts. No antigen is known for it. CDR3 regions of TCR beta were amplified from RNA transcripts. After a first-round RT-PCR with HTBI primers, a second-round multiplex PCR was run. TCRdb re-analysed the multiplex PCR reads in MiXCR, keeping a single row per CDR3 protein. In the table there are a few hundred thousand distinct CDR3 sequences, around 18% of which are singletons.

This chain joins TRBV7-2 and TRBJ2-7; D is ambiguous. Sequencing input: peripheral blood. This TCR was sampled from a young woman with Graves' ophthalmopathy. The CDR3 DNA follows: TGTGCCAGCAGCTTTGTTAGTATAAAGTCCGACGAGCAGTACTTC. Its translation is CASSFVSIKSDEQYF.